Listed below are T cell receptor beta chains from one sample, sequenced in a study of T cell responses to AZD1222 COVID-19 vaccine. Assay: immunoSEQ multiplex PCR; the TCRdb copy retains only in-frame clones and omits some. Of about 110,000 clones listed, roughly nine tenths are singletons. This sample comprised peripheral blood, obtained on day 0 of MenACWY control vaccination. These TCRs come from an adult in good health. Each CDR3 is given without its conserved first and last residue. Rows may omit the clone size; those that give it use once, few, many or a size class.

J,size,V,CDR3
TRBJ2-7,.,TRBV5-1,ASSSTGTYEQY
TRBJ1-4,.,TRBV18,ASSPRGRTNEKLF
TRBJ1-2,once,TRBV7-9,ASSETGGAPSYGYT
TRBJ1-1,.,TRBV6-1,ASSEALDRVTRWITEAF
TRBJ2-7,.,TRBV3-1/TRBV3-2,ASSQQSSGAYEQY
TRBJ2-5,.,TRBV27,ASRFISQETQY
TRBJ2-3,.,TRBV27,ASSQRLAVDTQY
TRBJ1-6,.,TRBV5-8,ASTLAAGSPLH
TRBJ2-1,.,TRBV10-3,AISPGQGSNEQF
TRBJ1-1,.,TRBV3-1/TRBV3-2,ASSFRLTGRVGTEAF
TRBJ2-7,.,TRBV7-3,ASSSISGGQYEQY
TRBJ1-4,.,TRBV28,ASSLPSGGTTNEKLF
TRBJ1-1,.,TRBV28,ASSNQGVLNTEAF
TRBJ2-5,.,TRBV24-1,ATSDLPGGNQETQY
TRBJ1-1,.,TRBV5-1,ASSLSLQGAGTEAF
TRBJ2-2,.,TRBV7-6,ASSLPRQGVNTGELF
TRBJ2-7,.,TRBV19,ASSMEGLPYEQY
TRBJ2-7,few,TRBV6-6,ASSYGVYEQY
TRBJ1-1,.,TRBV13,ASSSILGGNTEAF
TRBJ2-1,few,TRBV7-9,ASSLGQTYNEQF
TRBJ1-2,.,TRBV9,ASSVGPYGYT
TRBJ2-5,once,TRBV7-2,ASSPTRTEETQY
TRBJ1-2,.,TRBV2,ASSGQGAGYGYT
TRBJ2-7,.,TRBV4-1,ASSQDRDRTGEQY
TRBJ1-4,once,TRBV11-2,ASSKPGQHWEKLF
TRBJ2-4,.,TRBV7-2,ASTPDRAKNIQY
TRBJ2-3,.,TRBV6-6,ASNDLGTGSTDTQY
TRBJ1-2,few,TRBV6-5,ASSLYRGSYGYT
TRBJ1-6,few,TRBV5-1,ASSWDRDNSPLH
TRBJ1-1,.,TRBV24-1,ATSDGREVTEAF
TRBJ2-1,.,TRBV7-2,ASSPDRSSYNEQF
TRBJ1-2,.,TRBV5-5,ASSLDRDPPLDGYT
TRBJ1-6,.,TRBV10-3,AIRGNRDTNSPLH
TRBJ2-1,.,TRBV6-1,ASSEESSGGYNEQF
TRBJ2-1,once,TRBV6-5,ASSYSPGDEQF
TRBJ1-2,.,TRBV5-1,ASSTGQGGGYT
TRBJ1-1,.,TRBV27,ASSPGRWNTEAF
TRBJ1-5,.,TRBV5-1,ASSLGPGQNQPQH
TRBJ2-5,.,TRBV12-3/TRBV12-4,ASSSTGETQY
TRBJ1-2,.,TRBV4-3,ASSPQEGRNYGYT
TRBJ2-5,.,TRBV19,ASSITSLETQY
TRBJ1-6,.,TRBV5-1,ASSSDGSLSPLH
TRBJ1-1,.,TRBV2,ASTPNGLMNTEAF
TRBJ2-4,.,TRBV6-1,ASSEGGTGATKNIQY
TRBJ2-7,.,TRBV19,ASSIAGTSSYEQY
TRBJ2-1,.,TRBV27,ASTPTGAGFNEQF
TRBJ2-3,.,TRBV5-4,ASSLLGGFLTDTQY
TRBJ2-2,.,TRBV29-1,SVEQGAGGELF
TRBJ1-2,.,TRBV6-5,ASRSREGGSHGYT
TRBJ1-2,.,TRBV6-5,ASGGASRVPYGYT
TRBJ2-7,.,TRBV7-9,ASSRWRGHISYEQY
TRBJ1-2,once,TRBV28,ASSFQGANYGYT
TRBJ2-3,.,TRBV10-1,ASNGLAGFTDTQY
TRBJ2-1,.,TRBV11-2,ASSLQSSYNEQF
TRBJ2-2,.,TRBV7-2,ASSSQAGELF
TRBJ1-5,few,TRBV30,AWSVSSNQPQH
TRBJ2-7,.,TRBV6-5,ASSPDRDIYEQY
TRBJ1-5,.,TRBV7-8,ASSQPGQGQPQH
TRBJ2-2,once,TRBV6-5,ASMGSNTGELF